The 14 T cell receptor beta chains presented below share a single source sample, sequenced in a study of somatic mutations in cytotoxic T cells in rheumatoid arthritis. Method: immunoSEQ multiplex PCR; TCRdb's copy keeps in-frame clones and lacks some. The table records around 6,800 clones, just under 75% of them present only once. Sequencing was carried out using CD8+ T cells sorted from blood. Every receptor here comes from an adult with rheumatoid arthritis.

The V gene is TRBV6-5, the J gene TRBJ1-1; D gene unclear. CDR3 length equals 13 residues. Germline V gives CDR1 MNHEY, CDR2 SVGAGI. V shed 0 bases and J shed 10 bases, with 12 bases lying between them. The CDR3 here is CASSYSAILGAFF. CDR3 DNA sequence: TGTGCCAGCAGTTACTCCGCTATCCTGGGAGCTTTCTTT.

In this sample, this clone turned up a few times. The CDR3 region is CASSQEWGSSYEQYF. As DNA, the CDR3 is TGCGCCAGCAGCCAAGAATGGGGGAGCTCCTACGAGCAGTACTTC. The chain uses TRBV4-1 and TRBJ2-7; the D gene could be TRBD1 or TRBD2 (5 bases each). Trimming pared 0 bases from V and 0 bases from J, leaving 9 bases between. The CDR3 has 15 residues. Per the germline V gene, CDR1 is MGHRA and CDR2 is YSYEKL.

V and J are TRBV11-2 and TRBJ2-4, with TRBD2 as a possible D gene (7 bases). The CDR3 covers 14 residues. The germline V gene encodes CDR1 SGHAT and CDR2 FQNNGV. Trimming removed 3 bases at V and 6 bases at J, with 12 bases between. CDR3 DNA: TGTGCCAGCAGCTTTCGGGGGGCTGGAAACATTCAGTACTTC. It specifies CASSFRGAGNIQYF. Filled out from reference TRBV11-2 and TRBJ2-4, the complete variable domain reads EAGVAQSPRYKIIEKRQSVAFWCNPISGHATLYWYQQILGQGPKLLIQFQNNGVVDDSQLPKDRFSAERLKGVDSTLKIQPAKLEDSAVYLCASSFRGAGNIQYFGAGTRLSVL.

The chain recombines TRBV7-2 with TRBJ1-5; 10 bases map to TRBD1. The CDR3 consists of 15 residues. Germline V gene lookup returns CDR1 SGHTA and CDR2 FQGNSA. V shed 5 bases, J shed 4 bases, and the junction held 5 bases outside the gene matches. The CDR3: CASSAGQGLNQPQHF. CDR3 nucleotide sequence: TGTGCCAGCAGCGCGGGACAGGGGCTTAATCAGCCCCAGCATTTT.

The chain recombines TRBV27 with TRBJ2-1; TRBD2 is a possible D gene (5 bases). V lost 4 bases and J lost 12, with 13 bases in between. The CDR3 contains 12 residues. The germline gives CDR1 MNHEY, CDR2 SMNVEV (reference sequence). The CDR3 DNA reads TGTGCCAGCAGTTCCGACTACAGCGGGCAGTTCTTC. It specifies CASSSDYSGQFF.

The CDR3 nucleotides read TGTGCCATCAGTGACCCTCCCGCGAACAAACCTGAAGCTTTCTTT. Its translation: CAISDPPANKPEAFF. V and J are TRBV10-3 and TRBJ1-1; unclear D gene. From germline, CDR1 is ENHRY and CDR2 SYGVKD. With 3 bases removed from V and 6 bases from J, the gap between germline ends came to 17 bases. The CDR3 loop spans 15 amino acids.

For the CDR3, the DNA is TGTGCCAGCAGCTTGAGGGGGATCTCTGAAGCTTTCTTT. Translating it yields CASSLRGISEAFF. This sequence joins TRBV5-6 and TRBJ1-1; weak D call: TRBD1 (6 bases). This CDR3 has 13 amino acids. Germline V gene lookup returns CDR1 SGHDT and CDR2 YYEEEE. Trimming pared 1 base from V and 6 bases from J, leaving 10 bases between. Complete variable domain (other parts from reference TRBV5-6 and TRBJ1-1): DAGVTQSPTHLIKTRGQQVTLRCSPKSGHDTVSWYQQALGQGPQFIFQYYEEEERQRGNFPDRFSGHQFPNYSSELNVNALLLGDSALYLCASSLRGISEAFFGQGTRLTVV.

This clone turned up a few times. The CDR3 region has the DNA TGTGCCAGCAGCTTAGATCTCGCGCGCGTATCCTACGAGCAGTACTTC. Translation gives CASSLDLARVSYEQYF. The chain is built from TRBV11-2 and TRBJ2-7; D call uncertain. Germline-derived CDR1 and CDR2 are SGHAT and FQNNGV. Deletions cut 0 bases from V and 1 base from J, with 13 bases between. This CDR3 has 16 residues.

This chain connects TRBV5-5 to TRBJ2-2, with no clear D. Germline V CDR1 and CDR2: SGHKS, YYEKEE (reference sequence). This CDR3 region has 12 residues. V was pared by 4 bases and J by 5 bases, with 6 bases between. This chain's CDR3 is CASSHGTGELFF. In DNA, the CDR3 is TGTGCCAGCAGCCATGGAACCGGGGAGCTGTTTTTT. The whole variable domain, remainder taken from reference TRBV5-5 and TRBJ2-2, is DAGVTQSPTHLIKTRGQQVTLRCSPISGHKSVSWYQQVLGQGPQFIFQYYEKEERGRGNFPDRFSARQFPNYSSELNVNALLLGDSALYLCASSHGTGELFFGEGSRLTVL.

This rearrangement joins TRBV7-8 to TRBJ1-2; the D gene is possibly TRBD1 (6 bases). The CDR3 runs to 17 residues. Between the trimmed V and J ends, which lost 3 bases and 2 bases, there was a span of 19 bases. Germline CDR1 and CDR2: SGHVS and FQNEAQ. The CDR3, as DNA: TGTGCCAGCAGCTTCCAAGGCGAGGGGGTGGGCAACTATGGCTACACCTTC. Protein: CASSFQGEGVGNYGYTF.

V gene TRBV6-4 combines with J gene TRBJ2-1; TRBD2 matches at 7 bases. Germline assignment: CDR1 MRHNA and CDR2 SNTAGT. CDR3 length: 15 residues. Losses at the gene ends were 3 bases for V and 8 bases for J; bases not matched to a gene: 10. This CDR3 reads CASSEAITSVYEQFF. The CDR3 DNA reads as TGTGCCAGCAGTGAAGCCATCACTAGCGTGTATGAGCAGTTCTTC.

The chain joins TRBV7-9 to TRBJ2-5; perhaps D is TRBD1 or TRBD2 (5 bases each). Trimming took 7 bases from V and 2 from J, leaving 14 bases between them. Germline assignment: CDR1 SEHNR and CDR2 FQNEAQ (reference sequence). The CDR3 spans 14 residues. The CDR3 DNA follows: TGTGCCAGCACCAACCCGGGACGGCAAGAGACCCAGTACTTC. Protein sequence: CASTNPGRQETQYF.

The chain joins TRBV5-1 to TRBJ2-6; TRBD1 matches 11 bases. The CDR3 covers 17 residues. V lost 5 bases, J lost 2 bases, and 6 bases stayed unmatched. Germline V CDR1 and CDR2: SGHRS, YFSETQ. The CDR3 DNA sequence: TGCGCCAGCAGGGCCGGGACAGGGGGAGCTGGGGCCAACGTCCTGACTTTC. It yields the protein CASRAGTGGAGANVLTF.

The chain carries TRBV5-5 and TRBJ2-7, with a possible D match to TRBD2 (6 bases). V gave up 7 bases and J gave up 0 bases, with 14 bases separating them. The CDR3 consists of 14 residues. Germline V gene sequence: CDR1 SGHKS, CDR2 YYEKEE (reference sequence). CDR3: CASCPAGSSYEQYF. CDR3 nucleotides: TGTGCCAGCTGCCCCGCGGGAAGCTCCTACGAGCAGTACTTC. Using reference TRBV5-5 and TRBJ2-7 for the parts outside the CDR3, the full variable domain is DAGVTQSPTHLIKTRGQQVTLRCSPISGHKSVSWYQQVLGQGPQFIFQYYEKEERGRGNFPDRFSARQFPNYSSELNVNALLLGDSALYLCASCPAGSSYEQYFGPGTRLTVT.